These 8 T cell receptor beta chains were all obtained from the same sample, sequenced in a study of blood T cell repertoires in COVID-19. Here immunoSEQ multiplex PCR was the method, and the copy in TCRdb shows in-frame clones only, minus some. In the table there are a few hundred thousand clones, 80% of which are singletons. Material for sequencing was peripheral blood. These receptors all come from a woman aged 70-85 years with acute or convalescent COVID-19.

The V gene is TRBV6-2 or TRBV6-3, the J gene TRBJ1-5; D is ambiguous. Trimming pared 6 bases from V and 5 bases from J, leaving 14 bases between. Germline loops: CDR1 MNHEY, CDR2 SVGEGT. The CDR3 has 14 amino acids. This chain's CDR3 is CASSPQVRDQPQHF. DNA of the CDR3: TGTGCCAGCAGCCCCCAGGTGAGGGATCAGCCCCAGCATTTT.

The CDR3 here is CALFGQYNGYTF. DNA of the CDR3: TGTGCCCTCTTCGGACAGTACAATGGCTACACCTTC. The rearrangement joins TRBV7-2 to TRBJ1-2, with D possibly being TRBD1 (6 bases). The germline V gene has CDR1 SGHTA and CDR2 FQGNSA. V lost 11 bases and J 6 bases, leaving 16 bases between the germline ends. The CDR3 covers 12 residues.

The chain has TRBV30 and TRBJ1-1; the D is unclear. This CDR3 spans 12 amino acids. V lost 8 bases and J lost 5, with 15 bases in between. Germline V gene lookup returns CDR1 GTSNPN and CDR2 SVGIG (reference sequence). Here the CDR3 reads CAAIAGGTEAFF. Here the CDR3 DNA reads TGTGCCGCAATCGCGGGTGGGACTGAAGCTTTCTTT.

The chain links TRBV2 to TRBJ1-2; TRBD1 matches at 9 bases. V lost 5 bases, J lost 1 base, and 2 bases stayed unmatched. The CDR3 sequence is 14 residues long. Germline CDR1 reads SNHLY; CDR2 reads FYNNEI. The CDR3 loop is CASSSGQGNYGYTF. DNA for the CDR3: TGTGCCAGCAGTTCGGGACAGGGTAACTATGGCTACACCTTC.

The J gene is TRBJ2-1, the V gene TRBV24-1, with 7 bases matching TRBD1. CDR1 KGHDR and CDR2 SFDVKD come from the germline V gene. The CDR3 extends over 14 amino acids. Trimming cost V 4 bases and J 10 bases; bases outside gene matches: 9. The CDR3 DNA sequence: TGTGCCACCAGTGAGCCAACAGGGGCAGGGGAGCAGTTCTTC. Protein: CATSEPTGAGEQFF.

Here the CDR3 reads CASSLWQGKAIGGANVLTF. In DNA form, the CDR3 reads TGTGCCAGCAGTTTATGGCAGGGTAAGGCCATCGGTGGGGCCAACGTCCTGACTTTC. The V gene is TRBV27, the J gene TRBJ2-6, with D perhaps matching TRBD1 (5 bases). Trimming pared 1 base from V and 3 bases from J, leaving 19 bases between. CDR3 length equals 19 residues. Per the germline V gene, CDR1 is MNHEY and CDR2 is SMNVEV (reference sequence). The full variable domain, in which reference TRBV27 and TRBJ2-6 provide the parts outside the CDR3, is EAQVTQNPRYLITVTGKKLTVTCSQNMNHEYMSWYRQDPGLGLRQIYYSMNVEVTDKGDVPEGYKVSRKEKRNFPLILESPSPNQTSLYFCASSLWQGKAIGGANVLTFGAGSRLTVL.

The chain employs TRBV11-2 and TRBJ1-1, with no clear D. V lost 5 bases and J lost 5, with 15 bases in between. Germline V gene data show CDR1 as SGHAT and CDR2 as FQNNGV. The CDR3 spans 14 residues. CDR3 residues: CASSRLRGRTEAFF. Here the CDR3 DNA reads TGTGCCAGCAGCAGGCTCAGAGGAAGGACTGAAGCTTTCTTT.

The CDR3 DNA reads as TGTGCCAGCAGTGAGGGCCGCAATCAGCCCCAGCATTTT. This codes for CASSEGRNQPQHF. This chain uses TRBV2 with TRBJ1-5; D gene ambiguous. The CDR3 spans 13 residues. CDR1 and CDR2 from the germline V gene are SNHLY and FYNNEI. Trimming left V 3 bases short and J 2 bases short, with 5 bases between.